This T cell receptor (beta chain) was captured in a study of cytomegalovirus exposure and HLA in healthy donors. Whole-study context: Most donors, about 82% of 398 genotyped, fell in the Caucasian-associated ancestry cluster. Study-level points and caveats: The availability of immune exposure information extended only to CMV serostatus. There were 164 TCR beta chains listed as cytomegalovirus-associated.

This PCR relied on a set of 60 Vbeta primers and 13 Jbeta primers. Using immunoSEQ multiplex PCR, the repertoire was profiled, and TCRdb retains in-frame clones only, with some absent. Of under 200,000 clones in the sample, about four fifths were seen once. V was clipped by 1 base and J by 6 bases, with 18 bases between them. The germline CDR1 and CDR2 sequences are KGHSH and LQKENI. The CDR3 spans 16 residues. This clone was detected a few times. What it binds is unknown. The chain is built from TRBV18 and TRBJ1-2; possible D gene TRBD1, 6 bases. The TCR was taken from a male donor in good health and CMV-seropositive. Sequencing input: PBMCs. The CDR3 region is CASSPQWDTDLNGYTF. The DNA of the CDR3 is TGTGCCAGCTCACCACAGTGGGACACCGATCTTAATGGCTACACCTTC.